What follows is one T cell receptor (beta chain) and its context. Its cognate antigen is unknown. PCR employed 60 Vbeta and 13 Jbeta primers. The data were produced by immunoSEQ multiplex PCR, yet TCRdb's version contains in-frame clones alone and is incomplete. The sample shows 70,000 or so clones, approximately 58% of them seen only once. This sample is part of a study of cytomegalovirus exposure and HLA in healthy donors. Notes on the study in general: The authors enumerated around 150 TCR beta chains as linked to cytomegalovirus. It was assumed in the presence/absence analyses that sequencing depth was roughly uniform across donors. CMV antigen specificity was confirmed in vitro for a few CMV-associated chains.

CDR3 length: 15 residues. Trimming removed 5 bases at V and 1 base at J, with 15 bases between. Germline assignment: CDR1 SGHRS and CDR2 YFSETQ. The sequence derives from a woman aged 45-65 years in good health and CMV-seronegative. Input material: PBMCs. V usage is TRBV5-1 and J usage is TRBJ1-1; D possibly corresponds to TRBD1 (5 bases). The CDR3 DNA sequence: TGCGCCAGCAGTGGAGGTGGGGGGGGGAACACTGAAGCTTTCTTT. This encodes CASSGGGGGNTEAFF.